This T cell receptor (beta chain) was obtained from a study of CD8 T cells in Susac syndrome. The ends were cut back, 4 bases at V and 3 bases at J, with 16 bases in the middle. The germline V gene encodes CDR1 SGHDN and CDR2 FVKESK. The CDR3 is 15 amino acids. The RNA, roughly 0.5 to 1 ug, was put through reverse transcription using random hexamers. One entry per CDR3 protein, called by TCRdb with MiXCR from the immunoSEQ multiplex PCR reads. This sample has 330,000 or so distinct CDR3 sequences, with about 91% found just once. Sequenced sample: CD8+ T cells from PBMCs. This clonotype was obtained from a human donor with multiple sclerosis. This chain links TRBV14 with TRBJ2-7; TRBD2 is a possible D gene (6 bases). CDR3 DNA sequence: TGTGCCAGCAGCCGTGCGGGGATACCTTTCTACGAGCAGTACTTC. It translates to CASSRAGIPFYEQYF.